Here is one TCR beta chain with its context. Its antigen remains unidentified. No per-base quality is available; no much larger clone lies one base away. TCRbeta CDR3 regions were amplified from genomic DNA by means of the immunoSEQ Assay, a bias-controlled multiplex PCR. On the study's bioinformatics: Nucleated cell counts per sample were estimated from amplification of reference gene primers within the assay. To quantify the absolute abundance of each unique TCRbeta CDR3 rearrangement, sequence reads were collapsed and filtered. For each sample, productive Simpson clonality was calculated as the square root of Simpson's diversity index across productive rearrangements. TCRdb took this table from immuneACCESS and kept in-frame rearrangements with V and J called. Such tables lack part of the clones; where checked against another copy, unresolved V genes explain under half of the gap, and the rest is unexplained. V and J calls and clone size are as listed in that table; D and trimming were resolved from the DNA. This sample holds around 100,000 clones; over 80% were observed only once. Roughly 0.83% of the sample comes from the top ten.

The data derive from a study of blood T cell repertoires in COVID-19 (TCRdb year 2020). With respect to the entire study: Samples from collaborators originated in the United States, Italy and Spain and spanned both the acute and convalescent phases of COVID-19. The repertoires were made available in a free public database intended to serve as a resource for research on the immune response to SARS-CoV-2. The samples were drawn from two sources: the first 160 participants of the ongoing ImmuneRACE study, and about 1,300 subjects contributed by 6 global collaborators. Deeply sampled blood TCRbeta repertoires from subjects exposed to, actively infected with, or recovered from COVID-19 were included in the dataset. The material from the prospective study consisted of cDNA or gDNA derived from T cells, B-cell-depleted T cells, or PBMCs. Where available, HLA class I and class II types were obtained from metadata supplied by the sample provider rather than from assay-based typing. Nearly every sample came with metadata listing a de-identified subject ID, COVID-19 status, age in years and sex.

The CDR3, cysteine through phenylalanine, is 16 amino acids long. Left in the record is the CDR3 DNA by itself, 48 bases read in frame from the first base. Ends trimmed: V by 5 bases, J by 4 bases; bases unmatched to a gene: 6. Based on the germline V gene (reference sequence), the CDR1 and CDR2 sequences are MNHNY and SVGAGI. What the study reported, not specific to this receptor: The amount of clinical and demographic metadata varied by source and participant and was provided uncurated.

Each collaborating institution followed its own protocols to collect whole blood in K2EDTA tubes. Collaborator samples were shipped for TCRbeta analysis as frozen whole blood, isolated PBMCs, or DNA extracted from either sample type. The source is a woman between 65 and 79 years old with acute or convalescent COVID-19. The rearranged chain carries TRBV6-6 and TRBJ2-5; TRBD2 lines up with 14 middle nucleotides. The sample comprised peripheral blood. The sequenced DNA: TGTGCCAGCAGTCTGGGACTAGCGGGAGAGGGAGAGACCCAGTACTTC. Translated, this is CASSLGLAGEGETQYF.